This TCR beta chain was recorded in a study of cytomegalovirus exposure and HLA in healthy donors. Looking at the study overall: The same platform was used for the 100 to 150 validation repertoires as for the approximately 730 first-cohort repertoires, as reported in a later analysis. Overall study results and limits: Under in vitro conditions, three CMV-associated chains were confirmed as specific for CMV antigens. Listed as cytomegalovirus-associated were approximately 160 TCR beta chains.

This CDR3 spans 14 amino acids. Germline assignment: CDR1 LNHDA and CDR2 SQIVND (reference sequence). Between the trimmed V and J ends, which lost 3 bases and 5 bases, there was a span of 13 bases. This clone was counted many times. Its antigen remains unknown. Assay used: immunoSEQ multiplex PCR; TCRdb lists only in-frame clones, some missing. The data contain about 160,000 clones, 85% to 90% of them singletons. The TCR was taken from a woman younger than 30 in good health and CMV-seropositive. This rearrangement joins TRBV19 to TRBJ2-5; a weak D match, TRBD2 (5 bases). The sample consisted of PBMCs. CDR3 amino acids: CASSIPGNGETQYF. CDR3 nucleotide sequence: TGTGCCAGTAGTATTCCGGGGAATGGGGAGACCCAGTACTTC.